The 20 T cell receptor beta chains below all came from one sample that was sequenced in a study of T cell repertoires in cytomegalovirus infection (dated by TCRdb to between 2017 and 2020). Sequencing instrument: Illumina HiSeq 1500. The raw public data were reprocessed by TCRdb itself: fastp quality trimming at Q25, MiXCR clonotype calling, in-frame beta chains only. Identical CDR3 proteins give one entry, which carries the most common genes and DNA. Within this sample are 160,000 or so distinct CDR3 sequences, with less than 25% of them counted one time only. 11% of the sample is held by the ten biggest clonotypes. The specimen was PBMCs. These receptors were obtained from a human donor in good health (CMV status not recorded). Some clones in this sample may be carry-over from other donors' samples.

This clonotype was seen at least ten times. The rearrangement uses TRBV20-1 and TRBJ2-7; no definite D call. The CDR3 extends over 12 amino acids. Looked up from germline, CDR1 is DFQATT and CDR2 is SNEGSKA (reference sequence). Trimming removed 2 bases from V and 5 bases from J, with 10 bases in between. CDR3 nucleotide sequence: TGCAGTGCTAGACAGGACGGTAACGAGCAGTACTTC. Encoded protein: CSARQDGNEQYF.

The V gene is TRBV7-9, the J gene TRBJ1-6; possible D gene TRBD1, 5 bases. This CDR3 has 14 amino acids. V was clipped by 1 base and J by 7 bases, with 8 bases between them. Germline V CDR1 and CDR2: SEHNR, FQNEAQ (reference sequence). This chain's CDR3 is CASSLGGTNSPLHF. The CDR3 DNA reads as TGTGCCAGCAGCTTAGGCGGGACCAATTCACCCCTCCACTTT.

This clonotype was observed a few times. This sequence joins TRBV10-3 and TRBJ2-1, with TRBD2 identical over 7 bases. The V gene end was trimmed by 5 bases and the J gene end by 10 bases; junction bases not matched to a gene: 11. Germline V gene lookup returns CDR1 ENHRY and CDR2 SYGVKD. This CDR3 is built from 14 residues. CDR3 sequence (DNA): TGTGCCATCAGTCCCTCGCGGGAGTTTTGGGAGCAGTTCTTC. It encodes CAISPSREFWEQFF.

This clonotype was picked up many times. The V and J genes are TRBV20-1 and TRBJ2-1; 9 bases line up with TRBD2. Germline V CDR1 and CDR2: DFQATT, SNEGSKA (reference sequence). This CDR3 has 14 amino acids. V shed 6 bases and J 2 bases; nucleotides not matched to a gene: 5. As DNA, the CDR3 is TGCAGTGCCTATACTAGCGGGCCCTACAATGAGCAGTTCTTC. This encodes CSAYTSGPYNEQFF.

The genes are TRBV7-6 and TRBJ1-4; 8 nucleotides agree with TRBD1. Looked up from germline, CDR1 is SGHVS and CDR2 is FNYEAQ. Trimming cost V 1 base and J 8 bases; bases outside gene matches: 6. The CDR3 length is 15 residues. CDR3 protein: CASSLDRQGREKLFF. CDR3 DNA: TGTGCCAGCAGCTTAGACCGACAGGGGAGGGAAAAACTGTTTTTT.

This clonotype was detected ten times or more. The rearrangement links TRBV19 to TRBJ1-1, with D perhaps matching TRBD1 (5 bases). The CDR3 sequence is 15 residues long. The germline V and J ends were trimmed by 4 bases and 3 bases, with 15 bases remaining between them. Germline V gene lookup returns CDR1 LNHDA and CDR2 SQIVND (reference sequence). CDR3 nucleotide sequence: TGTGCCAGTAGTAACTACAGGCTGGGGGACACTGAAGCTTTCTTT. It translates to CASSNYRLGDTEAFF.

The chain carries TRBV7-9 and TRBJ1-2; D is ambiguous. Trimming cost V 1 base and J 4 bases, with 4 bases left between them. Germline V CDR1 and CDR2: SEHNR, FQNEAQ (reference sequence). The CDR3 runs 12 residues. CDR3 coding DNA: TGTGCCAGCAGCTTAGAGTCCTATGGCTACACCTTC. This translates into CASSLESYGYTF.

This clonotype was counted ten times or more. CDR3 sequence: CASSLMRGRSSYEQYF. The CDR3 region has the DNA TGTGCCAGCAGCTTAATGCGCGGGCGGAGCTCCTACGAGCAGTACTTC. This chain joins TRBV7-2 and TRBJ2-7; the D gene is possibly TRBD2 (5 bases). Germline CDR1 is SGHTA and CDR2 is FQGNSA. The CDR3 is 16 residues long. V lost 2 bases and J 0 bases, leaving 14 bases between the germline ends.

The sample holds many counts of this clonotype. Relative to the germline gene, one junction end is altered; a read error may explain this. This chain joins TRBV7-7 and TRBJ1-1; the D is unclear. The CDR3 loop spans 13 amino acids. Per the germline V gene, CDR1 is SSHAT and CDR2 is FNYEAQ (reference sequence). Here the CDR3 DNA reads TGTGCTAGCAGCTCGGTCGAGGGAGGTGAAGCTTTCTTT. Amino acids: CASSSVEGGEAFF.

V gene TRBV28 combines with J gene TRBJ2-5; D gene unclear. The CDR3 is 13 residues long. Germline V gene sequence: CDR1 MDHEN, CDR2 SYDVKM. Trimming pared 3 bases from V and 7 bases from J, leaving 12 bases between. The CDR3 sequence: CASSLNGPGTQYF. As DNA, the CDR3 is TGTGCCAGCAGTTTGAACGGTCCAGGGACCCAGTACTTC.

This clonotype has more than one count but fewer than ten. This chain connects TRBV14 to TRBJ2-7; 7 bases fit TRBD2. The CDR3 length is 17 residues. Germline V lookup: CDR1 SGHDN, CDR2 FVKESK. V lost 2 bases, J lost 4 bases, and 14 bases stayed unmatched. CDR3 loop: CASSQQKSGGPIYEQYF. CDR3 DNA: TGTGCCAGCAGCCAACAAAAGTCGGGAGGCCCAATTTACGAGCAGTACTTC.

This clonotype was found a few times. The chain carries TRBV29-1 and TRBJ2-7, with 12 positions matching TRBD2. J gave up 4 bases and V 4 bases, and 8 bases lay outside the gene matches. Looked up from germline, CDR1 is SQVTM and CDR2 is ANQGSEA. The CDR3 loop spans 15 amino acids. CDR3 bases: TGCAGCGTTGTCCCCGGGACTAGCGGGTATTACGAGCAGTACTTC. Translating gives CSVVPGTSGYYEQYF.

This clonotype was recorded many times. V usage is TRBV11-1 and J usage is TRBJ2-7, with 8 bases lining up with TRBD1. Germline V gene sequence: CDR1 SGHAT, CDR2 FQDESV (reference sequence). The CDR3 runs 15 residues. V lost 5 bases to trimming and J lost 1 base; unmatched junction nucleotides: 7. The CDR3 here is CASSPHRGISYEQYF. The CDR3 bases are TGTGCCAGCAGCCCCCACAGGGGGATATCCTACGAGCAGTACTTC.

The rearrangement links TRBV28 to TRBJ2-1; 7 positions agree with TRBD2. Trimming took 2 bases from V and 4 from J; bases not matched to a gene: 8. The length of the CDR3 is 16 residues. Germline V gives CDR1 MDHEN, CDR2 SYDVKM. CDR3 sequence (DNA): TGTGCCAGCAGTTTACCCCGAGCGGGGCCGTACAATGAGCAGTTCTTC. This encodes CASSLPRAGPYNEQFF.

There are a few counts of this clonotype. The chain is built from TRBV6-1 and TRBJ2-7; 9 bases map to TRBD2. V lost 6 bases and J lost 2; bases outside the gene matches: 8. The CDR3 contains 15 residues. Per germline, CDR1 MNHNS and CDR2 SASEGT. The CDR3 protein is CASREHSSGTYEQYF. Written as DNA, the CDR3 is TGTGCCAGCAGGGAACATTCTAGCGGGACCTACGAGCAGTACTTC.

Comments on this clonotype: One base away lies a much larger clone, so this may be a sequencing read error. V and J are TRBV7-2 and TRBJ1-3; D may be TRBD1 (5 bases). CDR1 and CDR2 (germline): SGHTA, FQGNSA. The CDR3 runs 16 residues. CDR3 bases: TGTGCCAGCAGCCCATCCGGGACCCTCTCTAGAAACACCATATATTTT. Its protein is CASSPSGTLSRNTIYF.

About this clonotype: Sequence at one end of the junction differs from germline and may be a read error. The chain has TRBV12-3 or TRBV12-4 and TRBJ2-2; 7 nucleotides align to TRBD1. CDR3 size: 16 residues. The CDR3 sequence is CASSFPTGDNTGERFF. The CDR3 DNA is TGTGCCAGCAGTTTCCCCACAGGGGATAACACCGGCGAGCGGTTTTTT.

This clonotype was seen a few times. The chain employs TRBV6-5 and TRBJ2-3; no clear D. The CDR3 runs to 14 residues. The V end was cut by 5 bases, the J end by 0 bases, with 9 bases between. Germline values: CDR1 MNHEY, CDR2 SVGAGI. CDR3 amino acids: CASSNIDSTDTQYF. For the CDR3, the DNA is TGTGCCAGCAGTAACATCGACAGCACAGATACGCAGTATTTT.

This clonotype has only a few counts. The rearrangement uses TRBV5-1 and TRBJ2-2; D gene unclear. CDR1 and CDR2 from the germline V gene are SGHRS and YFSETQ. This CDR3 is built from 17 residues. V was clipped by 7 bases and J by 0 bases, with 19 bases between them. CDR3 in DNA: TGCGCCAGCCGATATCATCAAGAGGCTACGAACACCGGGGAGCTGTTTTTT. Translating gives CASRYHQEATNTGELFF.

The table lists this clonotype with a few counts. The V and J genes are TRBV28 and TRBJ2-7, with TRBD1 matching 9 bases. Germline V lookup: CDR1 MDHEN, CDR2 SYDVKM. The CDR3 extends over 15 amino acids. J lost 3 bases, V lost 2 bases, and 5 bases had no gene match. The CDR3 region is CASSLGDREIYEQYF. CDR3 nucleotide sequence: TGTGCCAGCAGTTTAGGGGACAGGGAGATCTACGAGCAGTACTTC.